This TCR beta chain was profiled in a study of CD8+CD57+ T cells in acquired aplastic anemia. Study information: Sorted CD4+ and CD8+ cells gave an average of approximately 3.1 ug of DNA. CD4+ cells from healthy donors averaged approximately 11 million reads.

Study-level results: Patients had twenty-nine CD8+ CDR3 sequences in common with controls (the shared set). Significant differences in CD8+ Simpson's diversity were not observed between patients and controls.

As for this clonotype: As yet, its antigen is unknown.

The TCR beta profiling, which covered VDJ combination and CDR3 sequence, was carried out using genomic DNA as the template. From the reads, TCRdb called clonotypes with MiXCR, one entry per CDR3 protein. The sample includes around 130,000 distinct CDR3 sequences, 48% of them seen just once. Between the trimmed V and J ends, which lost 0 bases and 0 bases, there was a span of 16 bases. The CDR3 has 17 amino acids. CDR1 is SGHRS and CDR2 is YFSETQ in the germline V gene. The sample taken for sequencing was sorted CD4+, CD8+, or CD8+CD57+ T cells (not recorded which) from PBMCs. This clonotype originated in a human donor in good health, serving as a control. The genes are TRBV5-1 and TRBJ2-7; a weak D match, TRBD2 (7 bases). The CDR3 region has the DNA TGCGCCAGCAGCTTGGTGTCTGCGGGGGCCAACTCCTACGAGCAGTACTTC. Its protein product is CASSLVSAGANSYEQYF.